This T cell receptor beta chain was sequenced during a study of post-analysis software for immune sequencing data. Regarding the study as a whole: A handful of TRBV segments were significantly more frequent in patients than in controls. TRBV5-6, TRBV5-1 and TRBV20-1 were among these segments. Strong same-batch co-clustering of samples appeared with F measure clustering. Significantly lower normalized Chao1 diversity was found in patients with multiple sclerosis relative to controls.

The TCR beta cDNA libraries carried unique molecular identifiers. The yield from roughly 1 to 10 million T cells was 500,000 or so cDNA molecules in total. MiXCR, applied by TCRdb to the PCR reads, yields one record per CDR3 protein. The table lists hundreds of thousands of distinct CDR3 sequences, 25% to 30% of them singletons. Notes on this clonotype: Its antigen is unknown.

Looked up from germline, CDR1 is SGHAT and CDR2 is FQNNGV. The CDR3 has 14 residues. J gave up 3 bases and V 1 base, and 3 bases lay outside the gene matches. The source is a girl aged 5 to 17 with multiple sclerosis. Material for sequencing was blood. The V gene is TRBV11-2, the J gene TRBJ2-7; 7 bases fit TRBD1. CDR3 region: CASSLGQGIYEQYF. CDR3 coding DNA: TGTGCCAGCAGCTTAGGACAGGGAATCTACGAGCAGTACTTC.